A selection of T cell receptor beta chains follows, all from one sample in a study of T cell responses to AZD1222 COVID-19 vaccine. Assay used: immunoSEQ multiplex PCR; TCRdb lists only in-frame clones, some missing. The table lists about 110,000 clones, around nine tenths of them singletons, with less than 7.5% in the top ten. The sequenced sample was peripheral blood, obtained 28 days after the second AZD1222 dose. The receptors stem from an adult who received the AZD1222 COVID-19 vaccine. CDR3s include the opening cysteine and the closing phenylalanine or tryptophan. Fields, in order: J gene, clone size, V gene, D gene, CDR3 DNA, CDR3 protein. The D gene is left open where the match is weak. Size values are once, few and many counts, or a class for expanded clones, and some rows have none.

TRBJ2-7 | . | TRBV19 | TRBD1 | TGTGCCAGTAGTATAAAGGGGGCGCCGATGTACGAGCAGTACTTC | CASSIKGAPMYEQYF
TRBJ1-5 | . | TRBV4-1 | . | TGCGCCAGCAGCAAGGGTGCGGGGGGCAAACAGCCCCAGCATTTT | CASSKGAGGKQPQHF
TRBJ2-7 | few | TRBV6-2/TRBV6-3 | . | TGTGCCAGCAGTTACGGGGGCTCCTACGAGCAGTACTTC | CASSYGGSYEQYF
TRBJ2-3 | . | TRBV9 | TRBD2 | TGTGCCAGCGCAGCGGGAGGCCCACGCACAGATACGCAGTATTTT | CASAAGGPRTDTQYF
TRBJ2-2 | . | TRBV5-6 | . | TGTGCCAGCAGCTCGGTAAAGCGGGTCGCGGGCACCGGGGAGCTGTTTTTT | CASSSVKRVAGTGELFF
TRBJ1-5 | few | TRBV19 | . | TGTGCCAGTAGTATTTTTGAGCCTCAGGGGCCCCAGCATTTT | CASSIFEPQGPQHF
TRBJ1-6 | . | TRBV25-1 | . | TGTGCCAGCAGCCCCTATGGGGCCTATAATTCACCCCTCCACTTT | CASSPYGAYNSPLHF
TRBJ2-3 | . | TRBV5-1 | . | TGCGCCAGCAGCGCTAGAGACACAGATACGCAGTATTTT | CASSARDTDTQYF
TRBJ2-1 | once | TRBV5-4 | . | TGTGCCAGCAGCCTAACTTCGAGGGTTGAGCAGTTCTTC | CASSLTSRVEQFF
TRBJ2-5 | . | TRBV19 | . | TGTGCCAGTAGTACCAGACAGAACGCTAGAGAGACCCAGTACTTC | CASSTRQNARETQYF
TRBJ1-6 | . | TRBV6-5 | . | TGTGCCAGCAGTTACGGGGGGAATCGGGAGAGTTCACCCCTCCACTTT | CASSYGGNRESSPLHF
TRBJ2-7 | . | TRBV19 | . | TGTGCCAGTAGTATGGGGTCTGAGAAGACCTACGAGCAGTACTTC | CASSMGSEKTYEQYF
TRBJ1-5 | . | TRBV6-1 | TRBD1 | TGTGCCAGCAGTGTCATTCTCACAGGGGCCAATCAGCCCCAGCATTTT | CASSVILTGANQPQHF
TRBJ1-2 | . | TRBV30 | . | TGTGCCTGGAGGCAGACTGACGGCTATGGCTACACCTTC | CAWRQTDGYGYTF
TRBJ2-5 | . | TRBV11-3 | TRBD1 | TGTGCCAGCAGCATAACAGGGGTACGGGAGACCCAGTACTTC | CASSITGVRETQYF
TRBJ2-7 | . | TRBV18 | . | TGTGCCAGCTCACTCGATAGACAATACGAGCAGTACTTC | CASSLDRQYEQYF
TRBJ1-1 | once | TRBV2 | . | TGTGCCAGCGGGGGCACTACGCTGAAGACTGAAGCTTTCTTT | CASGGTTLKTEAFF
TRBJ2-1 | . | TRBV25-1 | TRBD2 | TGTGCCAGCATGAGACTAGCGGGGGGGCGAAAGTTCTTC | CASMRLAGGRKFF
TRBJ2-3 | . | TRBV11-3 | . | TGTGCCAGCAGCAACGGGACCACTAGCACAGATACGCAGTATTTT | CASSNGTTSTDTQYF
TRBJ1-1 | . | TRBV3-1/TRBV3-2 | . | TGTGCCAGCAGCCAAGTCCAGACCGACATGAACACTGAAGCTTTCTTT | CASSQVQTDMNTEAFF
TRBJ1-1 | . | TRBV7-7 | . | TGTGCTAGCAGCGCGACATCTCAGTCTGAAGCTTTCTTT | CASSATSQSEAFF
TRBJ1-1 | . | TRBV3-1/TRBV3-2 | . | TGTGCCAGCAGCCAAGAGTCAGCGAACACTGAAGCTTTCTTT | CASSQESANTEAFF
TRBJ2-1 | . | TRBV10-3 | TRBD2 | TGTGCCATCAGTGACCCCTCTCTAGCGGGGGGCTACAATGAGCAGTTCTTC | CAISDPSLAGGYNEQFF
TRBJ2-3 | . | TRBV5-1 | . | TGCGCCAGCAGCTGGGACAGCACAGATACGCAGTATTTT | CASSWDSTDTQYF
TRBJ1-3 | . | TRBV3-1/TRBV3-2 | . | TGTGCCAGCAGCCAGGGGACGTCTGGAAACACCATATATTTT | CASSQGTSGNTIYF